This T cell receptor (beta chain) was documented in a study of blood T cells in healthy people across ages. A second PCR, run for about 7 to 11 cycles, used a sample-barcoded 5' primer plus a J-beta primer mix. TCRdb re-analysed the 5' RACE reads in MiXCR, keeping a single row per CDR3 protein. Altogether over a million distinct CDR3 sequences are present, approximately 42% being singletons, with the ten largest covering under 5%. The clonotype was recovered from a young woman in good health. The sample consisted of blood.

This CDR3 is CSVRQGLNTEAFF. The CDR3 region has the DNA TGCAGCGTTCGTCAGGGCCTGAACACTGAAGCTTTCTTT. This chain links TRBV29-1 with TRBJ1-1; D may be TRBD1 (5 bases). V gave up 5 bases and J gave up 0 bases, with 10 bases separating them. CDR3 length: 13 residues. Germline values: CDR1 SQVTM, CDR2 ANQGSEA.